Below, 30 T cell receptor beta chains from the same sample are listed, as sequenced in a study of shared clonotypes between healthy human individuals. Naive CD8 cells lacked CD45RO, underwent positive selection for CCR7 and left out terminally differentiated effector memory CD45RA+ cells. Produced via immunoSEQ multiplex PCR; TCRdb's table is partial and in-frame only. This table holds some 2 million clones, about 95% found once. Source material: naive CD8+ T cells sorted from blood. The receptor source for this set is a man aged 18-30 years in good health.

The rearrangement uses TRBV19 and TRBJ1-4; D is unclear. Trimming took 5 bases from V and 4 from J, leaving 5 bases between them. Germline lookup yields CDR1 LNHDA and CDR2 SQIVND (reference sequence). The CDR3 consists of 12 residues. The CDR3 here is CASSPINEKLFF. DNA for the CDR3: TGTGCCAGTAGTCCGATTAATGAAAAACTGTTTTTT.

For this clone: The conserved closing phenylalanine or tryptophan is absent in this CDR3, likely reflecting a read error. This chain connects TRBV2 to TRBJ2-7; D gene unclear. The CDR3 sequence is 14 residues long. Germline CDR1 SNHLY, CDR2 FYNNEI. Trimming removed 7 bases from V and 2 bases from J, with 15 bases in between. CDR3 nucleotides: TGTGCCAGCATTGGCAGCGCAGGTCCCTACGAGCAGTACCTC. This encodes CASIGSAGPYEQYL.

The chain joins TRBV7-8 to TRBJ2-2; D is perhaps TRBD1 (6 bases). The CDR3 loop spans 14 amino acids. Germline CDR1 reads SGHVS; CDR2 reads FQNEAQ. With 5 bases removed from V and 6 bases from J, the gap between germline ends came to 13 bases. The CDR3 bases are TGTGCCAGCAGCCCAACAGGGTTCGCCGGGGAGCTGTTTTTT. Translation gives CASSPTGFAGELFF.

The chain uses TRBV10-1 and TRBJ1-2, with no clear D. Germline V gene lookup returns CDR1 WNHNN and CDR2 SYGVQD (reference sequence). Deletions cut 7 bases from V and 2 bases from J, with 20 bases between. CDR3 length: 16 amino acids. The CDR3 DNA follows: TGCGCCAGCAAGATCCTTTGGGCAAATCCGAACTATGGCTACACCTTC. Its translation is CASKILWANPNYGYTF.

The V call is TRBV5-1, the J call TRBJ1-4; the D gene is possibly TRBD1 (6 bases). CDR3 length: 15 residues. The ends were cut back, 4 bases at V and 8 bases at J, with 18 bases in the middle. Germline V lookup: CDR1 SGHRS, CDR2 YFSETQ. CDR3 sequence (DNA): TGCGCCAGCAGCATGGAGGGGGGGATACACGAAAAACTGTTTTTT. Its protein is CASSMEGGIHEKLFF.

CDR3 sequence (DNA): TGTGCCAGCAGCTTAGAGGCGGGAGGGGATGAGCAGTTCTTC. It encodes CASSLEAGGDEQFF. This chain joins TRBV7-9 and TRBJ2-1, with 9 bases fitting TRBD2. The CDR3 contains 14 residues. Germline V lookup: CDR1 SEHNR, CDR2 FQNEAQ (reference sequence). V was clipped by 1 base and J by 8 bases; unmatched bases: 3. The full variable domain, its missing parts supplied by reference TRBV7-9 and TRBJ2-1, is DTGVSQNPRHKITKRGQNVTFRCDPISEHNRLYWYRQTLGQGPEFLTYFQNEAQLEKSRLLSDRFSAERPKGSFSTLEIQRTEQGDSAMYLCASSLEAGGDEQFFGPGTRLTVL.

A single count supports this clone. V and J are TRBV19 and TRBJ2-7; TRBD1 agrees at 8 bases. Germline CDR1 is LNHDA and CDR2 is SQIVND (reference sequence). V dropped 5 bases and J dropped 7; count of bases not matched to a gene: 10. This CDR3 has 14 amino acids. The CDR3 loop is CASSPGQDLREQYF. Written as DNA, the CDR3 is TGTGCCAGTAGTCCGGGACAGGACCTTCGAGAGCAGTACTTC.

The gene calls are TRBV7-8 and TRBJ1-6, with 12 bases that match TRBD1. The CDR3 is made up of 17 amino acids. Germline V gives CDR1 SGHVS, CDR2 FQNEAQ. V shed 5 bases and J 3 bases; nucleotides not matched to a gene: 5. CDR3 sequence: CASSPGQGAIYNSPLHF. As DNA, the CDR3 is TGTGCCAGCAGCCCGGGACAGGGGGCGATCTATAATTCACCCCTCCACTTT.

The J gene is TRBJ1-2, the V gene TRBV5-6; the match to TRBD1 covers 7 bases. Per the germline V gene, CDR1 is SGHDT and CDR2 is YYEEEE. The CDR3 spans 14 residues. J was trimmed by 2 bases and V by 3 bases; bases with no gene match: 4. The CDR3 region is CASSWPGQNYGYTF. DNA for the CDR3: TGTGCCAGCAGCTGGCCGGGACAGAACTATGGCTACACCTTC.

A single count supports this clone. In DNA, the CDR3 is TGTGCCAGCAGTGGTGCGACAGGCCTCTTCGAGCAGTACTTC. Translated, it gives CASSGATGLFEQYF. The chain combines TRBV6-1 with TRBJ2-7; D is possibly TRBD1 (6 bases). The V and J ends lost 4 bases and 6 bases respectively, with 16 bases between them. The CDR3 runs to 14 residues. In germline, CDR1 is MNHNS, CDR2 SASEGT.

The genes are TRBV30 and TRBJ2-7; 10 positions agree with TRBD1. Per germline, CDR1 GTSNPN and CDR2 SVGIG (reference sequence). Losses at the gene ends were 4 bases for V and 3 bases for J; bases not matched to a gene: 3. This CDR3 region has 13 residues. In nucleotides, the CDR3 is TGTGCCTGGAATGGACAGGGGGACTACGAGCAGTACTTC. Translation gives CAWNGQGDYEQYF.

The CDR3 DNA follows: TGCGCCAGCAGCATCAGACAGGGTTTAGACACTGAAGCTTTCTTT. Translation gives CASSIRQGLDTEAFF. V is TRBV5-1 and J is TRBJ1-1; 7 positions match TRBD1. CDR1 and CDR2 (germline): SGHRS, YFSETQ. Unmatched junction bases numbered 9, after V lost 4 bases and J lost 3 bases. The CDR3 is 15 amino acids.

The gene calls are TRBV7-9 and TRBJ2-3; TRBD2 matches at 7 bases. V lost 5 bases to trimming and J lost 0 bases; unmatched junction nucleotides: 8. The CDR3 spans 16 residues. Germline CDR1 reads SEHNR; CDR2 reads FQNEAQ (reference sequence). CDR3 in amino acids: CASSPPSGESTDTQYF. DNA of the CDR3: TGTGCCAGCAGCCCCCCCAGCGGGGAAAGCACAGATACGCAGTATTTT.

The chain combines TRBV30 with TRBJ1-4; D call uncertain. Germline lookup yields CDR1 GTSNPN and CDR2 SVGIG (reference sequence). The ends were cut back, 0 bases at V and 3 bases at J, with 11 bases in the middle. The length of the CDR3 is 15 residues. CDR3 sequence: CAWSVLWEANEKLFF. The CDR3, as DNA: TGTGCCTGGAGTGTACTCTGGGAGGCTAATGAAAAACTGTTTTTT.

V gene TRBV7-9 combines with J gene TRBJ1-1; D may be TRBD1 (6 bases). The CDR3 runs 18 residues. V dropped 5 bases and J dropped 0 bases, with 22 bases sitting between them. Per the germline V gene, CDR1 is SEHNR and CDR2 is FQNEAQ (reference sequence). In DNA form, the CDR3 reads TGTGCCAGCAGCCCGACCGGGGGGGCAGGTAGTTTGAACACTGAAGCTTTCTTT. Its protein is CASSPTGGAGSLNTEAFF.

The chain links TRBV13 to TRBJ2-3; 7 bases are shared with TRBD2. V lost 0 bases to trimming and J lost 1 base; unmatched junction nucleotides: 13. Germline values: CDR1 PRHDT, CDR2 FYEKMQ (reference sequence). The CDR3 covers 19 residues. The CDR3 nucleotides are TGTGCCAGCAGCTTAGGGGGGGAAACAAGCGGGATGGGCACAGATACGCAGTATTTT. It encodes CASSLGGETSGMGTDTQYF.

The genes are TRBV15 and TRBJ1-5; the match to TRBD1 covers 7 bases. After removal of 5 bases from V and 9 bases from J, the junction contained 7 bases not matched to a gene. Looked up from germline, CDR1 is LNHNV and CDR2 is YYDKDF (reference sequence). This CDR3 comprises 13 residues. As DNA, the CDR3 is TGTGCCACCAGCGTTACAGGGGATATGCCCCAGCATTTT. It encodes CATSVTGDMPQHF.

For this clone: This specimen includes other DNA sequences encoding the same CDR3. The chain recombines TRBV7-9 with TRBJ1-1; D gene ambiguous. Germline V gene lookup returns CDR1 SEHNR and CDR2 FQNEAQ (reference sequence). There are 13 residues in the CDR3. The ends were cut back, 1 base at V and 1 base at J, with 4 bases in the middle. CDR3 in amino acids: CASSLVRNTEAFF. The CDR3 DNA reads as TGTGCCAGCAGCTTAGTACGGAACACTGAAGCTTTCTTT.

The rearrangement joins TRBV28 to TRBJ2-7; D not certain. Per the germline V gene, CDR1 is MDHEN and CDR2 is SYDVKM. The CDR3 consists of 13 residues. Trimming pared 2 bases from V and 6 bases from J, leaving 11 bases between. The CDR3 DNA reads as TGTGCCAGCAGTTTAGGGCCCAGAGCCGAGCAGTACTTC. Its protein is CASSLGPRAEQYF.

About this clone itself: This sample includes further DNA sequences coding for the same CDR3. This chain joins TRBV7-9 and TRBJ2-5; 7 positions agree with TRBD1. The trim removed 5 bases at V and 5 bases at J, leaving 8 bases unmatched. This CDR3 is 14 amino acids long. Germline assignment: CDR1 SEHNR and CDR2 FQNEAQ (reference sequence). CDR3 loop: CASSLVDREETQYF. The CDR3 DNA reads as TGTGCCAGCAGCCTTGTAGACAGGGAGGAGACCCAGTACTTC.

This chain uses TRBV4-1 with TRBJ2-5, with D maybe TRBD1 (6 bases). CDR1 is MGHRA and CDR2 is YSYEKL in the germline V gene. Between the trimmed V and J ends, which lost 4 bases and 5 bases, there was a span of 14 bases. The CDR3 has 14 residues. The CDR3 here is CASSLRTGSETQYF. CDR3 DNA sequence: TGCGCCAGCAGCCTCCGAACAGGGTCGGAGACCCAGTACTTC.

The chain combines TRBV10-2 with TRBJ1-1; perhaps TRBD1 as D (6 bases). Trimming stripped 6 bases from V and 1 base from J, with 9 bases between. The CDR3 is 13 amino acids. Germline values: CDR1 WSHSY, CDR2 SAAADI. The CDR3 bases are TGCGCCAGCAGCTGGGGGGCGAACACTGAAGCTTTCTTT. Translated, it gives CASSWGANTEAFF.

This rearrangement joins TRBV27 to TRBJ2-7; 8 bases line up with TRBD1. The J segment lost 3 bases and the V segment lost 0 bases, leaving 4 bases of the junction unmatched. The CDR3 consists of 15 residues. Per germline, CDR1 MNHEY and CDR2 SMNVEV (reference sequence). The CDR3 nucleotides are TGTGCCAGCAGTTTATCGGACAGGGCCGGCTACGAGCAGTACTTC. Its protein is CASSLSDRAGYEQYF.

The chain joins TRBV7-9 to TRBJ2-1, with D unresolved. Germline CDR1 and CDR2: SEHNR and FQNEAQ (reference sequence). The CDR3 length is 15 residues. Between the trimmed V and J ends, which lost 5 bases and 6 bases, there was a span of 17 bases. CDR3 DNA sequence: TGTGCCAGCAGCAACGAGCGACAATCCCTCAATGAGCAGTTCTTC. Translation gives CASSNERQSLNEQFF.

The V call is TRBV5-6, the J call TRBJ2-7; tentative D call: TRBD1 (5 bases). This CDR3 comprises 14 residues. Germline CDR1 reads SGHDT; CDR2 reads YYEEEE. V gave up 0 bases and J gave up 7 bases, with 14 bases separating them. CDR3 sequence: CASSLGFRVEEQYF. In DNA form, the CDR3 reads TGTGCCAGCAGCTTGGGATTCAGGGTCGAGGAGCAGTACTTC. Looking up the rest from reference TRBV5-6 and TRBJ2-7 gives the full variable domain: DAGVTQSPTHLIKTRGQQVTLRCSPKSGHDTVSWYQQALGQGPQFIFQYYEEEERQRGNFPDRFSGHQFPNYSSELNVNALLLGDSALYLCASSLGFRVEEQYFGPGTRLTVT.

The table lists this clone with a count of one. The chain couples TRBV10-3 to TRBJ2-3, with TRBD2 matching 11 bases. Trimming cost V 10 bases and J 0 bases; bases outside gene matches: 15. This CDR3 region has 18 residues. CDR1 and CDR2 from the germline V gene are ENHRY and SYGVKD. The CDR3, as DNA: TGTGCCACCGGAAGTCTAGCGGGGGGAACCACTAGCACAGATACGCAGTATTTT. Translated, it gives CATGSLAGGTTSTDTQYF.

The J gene is TRBJ1-2, the V gene TRBV27; D remains ambiguous. The CDR3 loop spans 13 amino acids. Germline lookup yields CDR1 MNHEY and CDR2 SMNVEV (reference sequence). The V end lost 10 bases, the J end lost 6 bases, and 18 bases lay between the germline ends. CDR3 bases: TGTGCCACCTCTAGAGGCTTAGGTAATGGCTACACCTTC. Encoded protein: CATSRGLGNGYTF.

The chain uses TRBV27 and TRBJ2-2; possibly TRBD1 or TRBD2 for D (5 bases each). Germline CDR1 MNHEY, CDR2 SMNVEV (reference sequence). The CDR3 is 16 residues long. V lost 3 bases and J lost 4, with 15 bases in between. The CDR3: CASSFEGYGGTGELFF. CDR3 DNA: TGTGCCAGCAGTTTTGAGGGGTATGGGGGCACCGGGGAGCTGTTTTTT.

The rearrangement joins TRBV27 to TRBJ2-3; maybe TRBD2 (6 bases). Germline loops: CDR1 MNHEY, CDR2 SMNVEV (reference sequence). V shed 4 bases and J shed 4 bases, with 18 bases lying between them. This CDR3 is built from 16 residues. In nucleotides, the CDR3 is TGTGCCAGCAGTTCCGTGAGCCCGCGGGGCCCAGATACGCAGTATTTT. Residues: CASSSVSPRGPDTQYF.

CDR3 nucleotides: TGTGCCAGCAGCGAGCTCTGGCGGGGGGGCCCTGGAGATACGCAGTATTTT. This gives the protein CASSELWRGGPGDTQYF. The V call is TRBV27, the J call TRBJ2-3, with TRBD2 identical over 9 bases. After removal of 6 bases from V and 5 bases from J, the junction contained 15 bases not matched to a gene. This CDR3 spans 17 amino acids. CDR1 MNHEY and CDR2 SMNVEV come from the germline V gene (reference sequence).